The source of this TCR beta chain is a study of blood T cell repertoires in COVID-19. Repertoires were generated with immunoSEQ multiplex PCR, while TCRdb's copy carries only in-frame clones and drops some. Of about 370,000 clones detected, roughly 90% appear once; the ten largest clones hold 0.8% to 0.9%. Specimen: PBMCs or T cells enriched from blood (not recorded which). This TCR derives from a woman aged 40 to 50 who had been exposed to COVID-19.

The CDR3: CASSAPGMANVLTF. For the CDR3, the DNA is TGTGCCAGTAGTGCCCCAGGAATGGCCAACGTCCTGACTTTC. The chain recombines TRBV19 with TRBJ2-6; D not resolved. CDR1 and CDR2 from the germline V gene are LNHDA and SQIVND (reference sequence). V was cut by 5 bases and J by 6 bases, with 11 bases left in between. The CDR3 sequence is 14 residues long.